This TCR beta chain comes out of a study of OX40 agonist ivuxolimab in advanced cancers. General study findings and limits: The study found that CD8+ T cells averaged more expanded clones than CD4+.

A remark on this clone: Its antigen is currently unknown.

Sequencing used immunoSEQ multiplex PCR; TCRdb keeps in-frame clones, though not all of them. This repertoire shows around 16,000 clones, roughly three quarters found once; its top ten account for 41%. The CDR3 length is 14 residues. Germline V gene lookup returns CDR1 LNHDA and CDR2 SQIVND (reference sequence). Trimming pared 1 base from V and 3 bases from J, leaving 10 bases between. The rearrangement uses TRBV19 and TRBJ2-7; unclear D gene. The specimen was CD4+ or CD8+ T cells sorted from blood, collected in a trial of the OX40 agonist ivuxolimab. This receptor was taken from an adult with an advanced solid tumor such as melanoma, head and neck, liver or kidney cancer. Here the CDR3 reads CASSIAIADYEQYF. The CDR3 DNA sequence: TGTGCCAGTAGTATAGCCATTGCGGACTACGAGCAGTACTTC.